These T cell receptor beta chains were read from a single sample in a study of T cells in Graves' hyperthyroidism and ophthalmopathy. TCRdb recomputed calls from the multiplex PCR reads with MiXCR, one row per CDR3 protein. Altogether more than 300,000 distinct CDR3 sequences are present, 14% being singletons, with the ten largest covering roughly 24%. The specimen sequenced was blood. These receptors originate from a woman aged 25 to 39 with Graves' hyperthyroidism. The CDR3 runs from the conserved cysteine through the conserved F or W.

TRBV28 | CASSPPVNRNNEQFF
TRBV10-3 | CAISVWGLSSYNEQFF
TRBV3-1 | CASSQDSHTIYF
TRBV3-2 | CASSQDHRGNQPQHF
TRBV6-2/TRBV6-3 | CASSGGLGGTIYF
TRBV20-1 | CSGPSGVSYNEQFF
TRBV6-1 | CASSTDRAVNGGYTF
TRBV10-2 | CASKDVDIQYF
TRBV10-3 | CAISAKDDQPQHF
TRBV6-1 | CASSYVVAGELFF
TRBV6-5 | CASSYESGRAHTGELFF
TRBV10-1 | CASSEYRDRKHEQYF
TRBV7-2 | CASSLGDGYGYTF
TRBV11-2 | CASSSRGVSGSNIQYF
TRBV20-1 | CSARGGADSTDTQYF
TRBV20-1 | CSARLGQNEQFF
TRBV6-2/TRBV6-3 | CASRGRGRAGTSYEQYF
TRBV25-1 | CASARVGDNSPLHF
TRBV7-8 | CASSAQQFPEAFF
TRBV20-1 | CSASRVTRGSSYEQYF
TRBV10-3 | CAISESTVAGGLAKNIQYF
TRBV4-1 | CASSQDHGRLAGELFF
TRBV12-5 | CASGLVVPSGRTYEQYF